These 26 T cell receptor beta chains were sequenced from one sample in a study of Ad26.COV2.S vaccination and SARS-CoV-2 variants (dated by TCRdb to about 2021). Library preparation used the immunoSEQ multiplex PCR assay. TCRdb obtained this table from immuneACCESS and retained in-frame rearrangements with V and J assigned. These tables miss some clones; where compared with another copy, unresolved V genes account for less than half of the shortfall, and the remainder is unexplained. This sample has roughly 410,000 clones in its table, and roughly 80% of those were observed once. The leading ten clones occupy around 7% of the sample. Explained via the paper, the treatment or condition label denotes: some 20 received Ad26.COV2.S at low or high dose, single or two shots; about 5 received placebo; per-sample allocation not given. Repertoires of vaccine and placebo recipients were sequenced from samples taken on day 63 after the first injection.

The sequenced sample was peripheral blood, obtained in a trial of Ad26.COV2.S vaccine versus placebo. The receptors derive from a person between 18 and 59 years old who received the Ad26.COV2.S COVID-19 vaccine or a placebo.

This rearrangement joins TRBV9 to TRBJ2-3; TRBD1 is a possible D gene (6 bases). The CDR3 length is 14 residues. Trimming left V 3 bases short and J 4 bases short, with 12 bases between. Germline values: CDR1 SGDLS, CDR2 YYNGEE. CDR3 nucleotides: TGTGCCAGCAGCGGGACCTCAGGGGCAGATACGCAGTATTTT. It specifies CASSGTSGADTQYF.

The DNA of the CDR3 is TGTGCCAGCAGCCAAGGACGGGGTTCTGGCTACACCTTC. Translation gives CASSQGRGSGYTF. The genes are TRBV3-1 (or the pseudogene TRBV3-2) and TRBJ1-2; D is unresolved. This CDR3 is built from 13 residues. Germline V gene sequence: CDR1 LGHDT, CDR2 YNNKEL (reference sequence). V lost 1 base and J 7 bases, leaving 10 bases between the germline ends.

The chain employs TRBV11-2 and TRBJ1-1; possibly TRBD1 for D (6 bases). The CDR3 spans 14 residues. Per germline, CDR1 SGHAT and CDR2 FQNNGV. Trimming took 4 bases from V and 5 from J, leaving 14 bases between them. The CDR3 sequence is CASSSQGGSTEAFF. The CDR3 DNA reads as TGTGCCAGCAGCTCCCAAGGGGGATCTACTGAAGCTTTCTTT.

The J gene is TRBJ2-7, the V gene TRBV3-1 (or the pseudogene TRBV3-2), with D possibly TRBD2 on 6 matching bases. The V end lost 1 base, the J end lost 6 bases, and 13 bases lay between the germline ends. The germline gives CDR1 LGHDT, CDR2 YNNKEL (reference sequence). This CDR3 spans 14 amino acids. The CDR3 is CASSQVYSGGEQYF. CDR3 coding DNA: TGTGCCAGCAGCCAAGTTTATAGCGGCGGCGAGCAGTACTTC.

In nucleotides, the CDR3 is TGTGCCAGTAGGGAGACAGGGGTATTCTCTGGAAACACCATATATTTT. Translating gives CASRETGVFSGNTIYF. The chain is built from TRBV19 and TRBJ1-3; 8 nucleotides match TRBD1. Looked up from germline, CDR1 is LNHDA and CDR2 is SQIVND (reference sequence). The CDR3 runs to 16 residues. Germline trimming cut 6 bases from V and 0 bases from J; bases unmatched to any gene: 7. Complete variable domain (other parts from reference TRBV19 and TRBJ1-3): DGGITQSPKYLFRKEGQNVTLSCEQNLNHDAMYWYRQDPGQGLRLIYYSQIVNDFQKGDIAEGYSVSREKKESFPLTVTSAQKNPTAFYLCASRETGVFSGNTIYFGEGSWLTVV.

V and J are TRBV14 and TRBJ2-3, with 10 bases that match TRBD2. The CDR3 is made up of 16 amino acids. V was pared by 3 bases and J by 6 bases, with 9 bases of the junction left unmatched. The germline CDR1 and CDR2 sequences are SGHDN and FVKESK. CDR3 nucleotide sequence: TGTGCCAGCAGCCAGGGGAGCGGGGGGGCCTACGATACGCAGTATTTT. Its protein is CASSQGSGGAYDTQYF.

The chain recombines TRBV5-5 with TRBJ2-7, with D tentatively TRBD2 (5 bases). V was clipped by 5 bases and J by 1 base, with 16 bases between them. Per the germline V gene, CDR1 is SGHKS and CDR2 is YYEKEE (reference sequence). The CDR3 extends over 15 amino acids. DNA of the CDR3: TGTGCCAGCAGTTGGAACCCCGGGGATTCCTACGAGCAGTACTTC. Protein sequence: CASSWNPGDSYEQYF. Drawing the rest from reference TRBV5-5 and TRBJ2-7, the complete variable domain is DAGVTQSPTHLIKTRGQQVTLRCSPISGHKSVSWYQQVLGQGPQFIFQYYEKEERGRGNFPDRFSARQFPNYSSELNVNALLLGDSALYLCASSWNPGDSYEQYFGPGTRLTVT.

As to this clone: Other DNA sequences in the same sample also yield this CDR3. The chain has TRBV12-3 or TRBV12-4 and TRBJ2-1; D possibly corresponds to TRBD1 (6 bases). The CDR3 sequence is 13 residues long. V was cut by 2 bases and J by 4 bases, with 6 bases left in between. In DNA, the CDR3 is TGTGCCAGCAGTTTAACAGGGTACAATGAGCAGTTCTTC. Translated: CASSLTGYNEQFF.

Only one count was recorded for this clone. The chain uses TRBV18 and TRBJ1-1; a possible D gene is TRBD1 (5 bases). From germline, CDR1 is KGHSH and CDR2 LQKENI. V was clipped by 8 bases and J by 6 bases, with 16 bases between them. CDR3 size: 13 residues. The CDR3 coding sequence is TGTGCCAGCCGCGGGGGTGGGGTCGCTGAAGCTTTCTTT. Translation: CASRGGGVAEAFF.

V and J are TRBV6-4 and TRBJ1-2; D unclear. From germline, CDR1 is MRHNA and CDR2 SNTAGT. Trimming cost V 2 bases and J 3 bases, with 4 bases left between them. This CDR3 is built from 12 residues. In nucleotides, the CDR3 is TGTGCCAGCAGTGACGGATACTATGGCTACACCTTC. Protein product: CASSDGYYGYTF.

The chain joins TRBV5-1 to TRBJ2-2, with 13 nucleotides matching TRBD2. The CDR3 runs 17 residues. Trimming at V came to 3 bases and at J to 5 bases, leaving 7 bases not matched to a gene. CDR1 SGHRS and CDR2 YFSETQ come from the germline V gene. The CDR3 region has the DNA TGCGCCAGCAGCTGGACTAGCGGGAGCCCCGGAACCGGGGAGCTGTTTTTT. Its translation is CASSWTSGSPGTGELFF.

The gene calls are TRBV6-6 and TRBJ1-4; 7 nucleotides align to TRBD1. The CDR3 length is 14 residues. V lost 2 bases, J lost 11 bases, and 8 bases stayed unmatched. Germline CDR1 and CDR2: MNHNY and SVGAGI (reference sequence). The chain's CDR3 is CASSYGQAPGKLFF. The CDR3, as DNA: TGTGCCAGCAGTTACGGACAGGCGCCGGGTAAACTGTTTTTT.

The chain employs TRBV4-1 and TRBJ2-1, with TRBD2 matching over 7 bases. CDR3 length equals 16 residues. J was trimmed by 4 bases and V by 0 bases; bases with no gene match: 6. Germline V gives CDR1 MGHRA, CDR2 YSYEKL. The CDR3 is CASSQEVLAEYNEQFF. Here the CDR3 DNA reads TGCGCCAGCAGCCAAGAGGTCCTAGCGGAGTACAATGAGCAGTTCTTC.

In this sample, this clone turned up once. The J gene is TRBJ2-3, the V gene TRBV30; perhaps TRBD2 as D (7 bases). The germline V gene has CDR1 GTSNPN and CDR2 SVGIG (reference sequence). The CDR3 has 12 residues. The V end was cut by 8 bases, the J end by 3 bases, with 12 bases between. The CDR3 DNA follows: TGTGCCGGACAGCGGGGAACAGATACGCAGTATTTT. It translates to CAGQRGTDTQYF.

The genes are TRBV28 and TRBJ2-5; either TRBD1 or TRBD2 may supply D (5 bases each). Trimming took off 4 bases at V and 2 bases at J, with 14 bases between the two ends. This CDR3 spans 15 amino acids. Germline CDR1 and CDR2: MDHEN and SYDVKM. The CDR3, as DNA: TGTGCCAGCAGTTCCCGCCGGGGCTATCAAGAGACCCAGTACTTC. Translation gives CASSSRRGYQETQYF. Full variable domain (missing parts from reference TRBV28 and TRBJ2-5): DVKVTQSSRYLVKRTGEKVFLECVQDMDHENMFWYRQDPGLGLRLIYFSYDVKMKEKGDIPEGYSVSREKKERFSLILESASTNQTSMYLCASSSRRGYQETQYFGPGTRLLVL.

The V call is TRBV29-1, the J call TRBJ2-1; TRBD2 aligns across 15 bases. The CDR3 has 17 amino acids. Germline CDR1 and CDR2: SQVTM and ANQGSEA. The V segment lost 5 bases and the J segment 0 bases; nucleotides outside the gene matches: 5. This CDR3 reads CSVMGLAGGSSYNEQFF. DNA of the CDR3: TGCAGCGTTATGGGACTAGCGGGAGGCAGCTCCTACAATGAGCAGTTCTTC.

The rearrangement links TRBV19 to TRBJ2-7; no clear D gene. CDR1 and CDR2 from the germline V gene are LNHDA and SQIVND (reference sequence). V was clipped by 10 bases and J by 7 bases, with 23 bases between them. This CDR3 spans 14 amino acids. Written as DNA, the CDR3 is TGTGCCACCTCACGCGTAGGTATTTATATGGAGCAGTACTTC. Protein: CATSRVGIYMEQYF.

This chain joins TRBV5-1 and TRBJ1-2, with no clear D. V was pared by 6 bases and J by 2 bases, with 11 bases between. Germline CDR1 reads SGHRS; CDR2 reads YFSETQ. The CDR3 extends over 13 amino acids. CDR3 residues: CASNQDGNYGYTF. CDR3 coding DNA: TGCGCCAGCAACCAGGACGGCAACTATGGCTACACCTTC.

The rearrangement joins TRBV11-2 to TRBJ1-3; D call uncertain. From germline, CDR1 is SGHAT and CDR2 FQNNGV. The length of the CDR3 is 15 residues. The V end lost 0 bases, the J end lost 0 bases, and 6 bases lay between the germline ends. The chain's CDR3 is CASSLEGTSGNTIYF. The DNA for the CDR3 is TGTGCCAGCAGCTTAGAAGGCACCTCTGGAAACACCATATATTTT.

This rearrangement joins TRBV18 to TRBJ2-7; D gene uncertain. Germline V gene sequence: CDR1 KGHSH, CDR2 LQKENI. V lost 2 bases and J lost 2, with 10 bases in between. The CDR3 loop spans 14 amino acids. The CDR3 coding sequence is TGTGCCAGCTCACCAGAGCATTACACCTACGAGCAGTACTTC. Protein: CASSPEHYTYEQYF.

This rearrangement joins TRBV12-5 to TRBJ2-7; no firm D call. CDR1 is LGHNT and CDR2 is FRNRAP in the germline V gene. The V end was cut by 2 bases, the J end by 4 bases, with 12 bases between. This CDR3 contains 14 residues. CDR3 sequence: CASGLPRAGYEQYF. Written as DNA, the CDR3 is TGTGCTAGTGGTTTGCCCCGGGCCGGGTACGAGCAGTACTTC.

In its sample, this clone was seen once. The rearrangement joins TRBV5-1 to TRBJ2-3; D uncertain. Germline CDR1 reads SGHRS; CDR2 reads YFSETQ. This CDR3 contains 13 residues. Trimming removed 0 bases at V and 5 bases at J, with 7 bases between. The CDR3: CASSLAGLDTQYF. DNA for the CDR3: TGCGCCAGCAGCTTGGCCGGGCTAGATACGCAGTATTTT.

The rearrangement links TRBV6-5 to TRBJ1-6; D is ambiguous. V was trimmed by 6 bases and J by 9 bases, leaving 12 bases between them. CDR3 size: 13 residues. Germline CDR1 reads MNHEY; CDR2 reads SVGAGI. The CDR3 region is CASRDYFGSPLHF. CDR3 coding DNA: TGTGCCAGCAGAGACTACTTTGGTTCACCCCTCCACTTT.

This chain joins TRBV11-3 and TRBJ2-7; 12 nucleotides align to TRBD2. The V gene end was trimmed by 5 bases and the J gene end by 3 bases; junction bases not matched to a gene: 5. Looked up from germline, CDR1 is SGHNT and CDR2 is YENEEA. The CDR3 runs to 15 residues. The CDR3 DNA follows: TGTGCCAGCAGCCCAGGGACTAGCGGGTACTACGAGCAGTACTTC. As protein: CASSPGTSGYYEQYF.

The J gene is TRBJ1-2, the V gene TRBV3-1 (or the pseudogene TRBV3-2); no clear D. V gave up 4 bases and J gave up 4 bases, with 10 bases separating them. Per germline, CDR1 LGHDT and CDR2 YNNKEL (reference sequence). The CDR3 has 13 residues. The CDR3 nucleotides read TGTGCCAGCAGCCCTATAACGGGCTATGGCTACACCTTC. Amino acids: CASSPITGYGYTF.

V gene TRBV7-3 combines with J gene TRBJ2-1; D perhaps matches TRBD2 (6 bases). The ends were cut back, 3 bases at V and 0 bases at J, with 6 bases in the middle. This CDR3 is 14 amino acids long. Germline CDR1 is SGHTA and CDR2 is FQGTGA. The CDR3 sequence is CASSLGLSYNEQFF. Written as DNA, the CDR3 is TGTGCCAGCAGCTTGGGACTCTCCTACAATGAGCAGTTCTTC.